Listed below are T cell receptor beta chains from one sample, sequenced in a study of blood T cell repertoires in COVID-19. Clones were read by immunoSEQ multiplex PCR, and TCRdb kept only the in-frame ones, dropping some. Among about 150,000 clones listed, roughly 90% were seen once. Sequencing was done on a sample of peripheral blood. These TCRs come from a woman between 45 and 65 years old with acute or convalescent COVID-19. CDR3s include the opening cysteine and the closing phenylalanine or tryptophan. Each record gives: J gene, V gene, clone size, D gene, CDR3 DNA, CDR3 protein. D genes are given only for firm matches. The size entry is marked missing in some rows and otherwise reads once, few, many or a size class.

>TRBJ1-1|TRBV2|-|-
TGTGCCAGCAGTGAACTCAGGGCGAACACTGAAGCTTTCTTT
CASSELRANTEAFF
>TRBJ2-1|TRBV6-5|-|-
TGTGCCAGCAGGCAGACTACCAATGAGCAGTTCTTC
CASRQTTNEQFF
>TRBJ2-1|TRBV2|-|TRBD2
TGTGCCAGCAGTGAAGCCCCGGGGACTAGCGGGGACAATGAGCAGTTCTTC
CASSEAPGTSGDNEQFF
>TRBJ1-1|TRBV6-1|-|-
TGTGCCAGCAGTGACGGCAGGGGCCCTGAAGCTTTCTTT
CASSDGRGPEAFF
>TRBJ2-3|TRBV11-3|-|TRBD1
TGTGCCAGCAGCTTAGATGGACAGGGGAGCACAGATACGCAGTATTTT
CASSLDGQGSTDTQYF
>TRBJ1-2|TRBV6-5|-|-
TGTGCCAGCAACCCCTTAGGAGACTATGGCTACACCTTC
CASNPLGDYGYTF
>TRBJ2-1|TRBV28|-|-
TGTGCCAGCACCCCTGGCAGGGGACCCCGAACAAGGGAGCAGTTCTTC
CASTPGRGPRTREQFF
>TRBJ2-5|TRBV5-1|-|TRBD2
TGCGCCAGCAGCCACCGATATGACCTAGCGGGAGATCAAGAGACCCAGTACTTC
CASSHRYDLAGDQETQYF
>TRBJ1-5|TRBV7-9|-|-
TGTGCCAGCACCCTGGGGTCCGGGGACAATCAGCCCCAGCATTTT
CASTLGSGDNQPQHF
>TRBJ2-1|TRBV3-1/TRBV3-2|-|TRBD2
TGTGCCAGCAGCCCCAACCCGGGAGGAGGCAATGAGCAGTTCTTC
CASSPNPGGGNEQFF
>TRBJ2-7|TRBV15|-|-
TGTGCCACCAGCAGAGCTGGGGCATTCGGCGAGCAGTACTTC
CATSRAGAFGEQYF
>TRBJ2-7|TRBV6-5|-|TRBD2
TGTGCCAGCAGTACTAGCGGATCGACCTACGAGCAGTACTTC
CASSTSGSTYEQYF
>TRBJ1-2|TRBV5-6|-|-
TGTGCCAGCAGCTTGGGACCAGTCGGGGGCTACACCTTC
CASSLGPVGGYTF
>TRBJ1-4|TRBV4-1|-|-
TGCGCCAGCAGCCAAGGCTCCTTGAGGGAAAAACTGTTTTTT
CASSQGSLREKLFF
>TRBJ2-3|TRBV6-6|-|-
TGTGCCACCCAGGAGGGAGTCGGTCCCAGAAATACGCAGTATTTT
CATQEGVGPRNTQYF
>TRBJ1-6|TRBV5-6|-|-
TGTGCCAGCAGCTTGGGGGGCGGTGGTAATTCACCCCTCCACTTT
CASSLGGGGNSPLHF
>TRBJ2-7|TRBV5-1|-|TRBD1
TGCGCCAGCAGCCCCGGACAGGGTCCCTACGAGCAGTACTTC
CASSPGQGPYEQYF
>TRBJ1-2|TRBV4-2|-|TRBD1
TGTGCCAGCAGCCGGGAAGAGCAGGACAGGGGACACTATGGCTACACCTTC
CASSREEQDRGHYGYTF
>TRBJ1-6|TRBV5-4|-|-
TGTGCCAGCAGCTTGGTGGCAGATAATTCACCCCTCCACTTT
CASSLVADNSPLHF
>TRBJ1-1|TRBV28|-|-
TGTGCCACCACCGGGACACCGAACACTGAAGCTTTCTTT
CATTGTPNTEAFF
>TRBJ2-1|TRBV27|-|-
TGTGCCAGCAGTCCCCTAATCAGAGGTCGGGTAAGCAACAATGAGCAGTTCTTC
CASSPLIRGRVSNNEQFF
>TRBJ1-3|TRBV29-1|-|-
TGCAGCGTTGTCGAATCGGGGGACGGAAACACCATATATTTT
CSVVESGDGNTIYF
>TRBJ2-7|TRBV11-2|-|TRBD1
TGTGCCAGCAGCTCCCCGGACAGGGCAGACGAGCAGTACTTC
CASSSPDRADEQYF
>TRBJ2-2|TRBV19|-|-
TGTGCCAGTAGTATAACGTTTTTGGTGAGCGCCGGGGAGCTGTTTTTT
CASSITFLVSAGELFF
>TRBJ2-7|TRBV4-2|-|TRBD2
TGTGCCAGCAGCCAGGCCAAGACTAGCGGGGGGATCTACGAGCAGTACTTC
CASSQAKTSGGIYEQYF
>TRBJ2-3|TRBV4-1|few|TRBD2
TGCGCCAGCAGCCCCCGCAAGGTGAGCGGGGGATTCACAGATACGCAGTATTTT
CASSPRKVSGGFTDTQYF